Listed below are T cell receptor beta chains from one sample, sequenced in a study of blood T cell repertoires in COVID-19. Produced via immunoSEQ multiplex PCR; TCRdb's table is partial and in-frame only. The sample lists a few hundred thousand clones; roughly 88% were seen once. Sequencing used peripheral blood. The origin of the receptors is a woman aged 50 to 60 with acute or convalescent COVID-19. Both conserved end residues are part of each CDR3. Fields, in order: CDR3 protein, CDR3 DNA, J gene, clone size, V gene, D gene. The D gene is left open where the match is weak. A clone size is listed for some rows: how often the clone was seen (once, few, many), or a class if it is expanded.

CASSPLDRVNYGYTF | TGTGCCAGCTCACCATTGGACAGGGTTAACTATGGCTACACCTTC | TRBJ1-2 | . | TRBV18 | TRBD1
CASSLGQGGRGGYTF | TGTGCCAGCAGTTTAGGACAGGGGGGTCGGGGCGGCTACACCTTC | TRBJ1-2 | . | TRBV27 | TRBD1
CASSFGLGGYTDTQYF | TGCGCCAGCAGCTTCGGCCTGGGGGGTTACACAGATACGCAGTATTTT | TRBJ2-3 | . | TRBV5-1 | .
CASSPRDRHRIDF | TGTGCCAGCAGCCCCCGGGACAGACACAGGATTGACTTC | TRBJ2-7 | few | TRBV27 | TRBD1
CASTSGRTHEQYF | TGTGCCAGCACCTCCGGGAGAACTCACGAGCAGTACTTC | TRBJ2-7 | . | TRBV28 | .
CASPGMYTEAFF | TGTGCCAGCCCAGGGATGTACACTGAAGCTTTCTTT | TRBJ1-1 | . | TRBV28 | .
CATSDHTAGTGLTDTQYF | TGTGCCACCAGTGATCACACTGCCGGGACAGGCCTGACAGATACGCAGTATTTT | TRBJ2-3 | . | TRBV24-1 | TRBD1
CSVERRLMNTEAFF | TGCAGCGTTGAGAGGCGATTGATGAACACTGAAGCTTTCTTT | TRBJ1-1 | . | TRBV29-1 | .
CASSLTGGLNTDTQYF | TGTGCCAGCAGCTTAACGGGGGGACTTAACACAGATACGCAGTATTTT | TRBJ2-3 | few | TRBV11-2 | TRBD2
CASSLLSGRALYEQYF | TGTGCCAGCAGCTTACTCTCCGGGAGGGCCCTCTACGAGCAGTACTTC | TRBJ2-7 | once | TRBV7-8 | TRBD2
CASSVGQSETQYF | TGTGCCAGTAGTGTTGGACAGTCAGAGACCCAGTACTTC | TRBJ2-5 | few | TRBV19 | .
CASSNAGLYGYTF | TGCGCCAGCAGTAACGCGGGTCTCTATGGCTACACCTTC | TRBJ1-2 | . | TRBV5-1 | .
CASIASRVEETQYF | TGTGCCAGCATCGCCTCGCGGGTCGAAGAGACCCAGTACTTC | TRBJ2-5 | . | TRBV2 | .
CASSNRGLHEQFF | TGTGCCAGCAGCAACAGGGGGCTGCATGAGCAGTTCTTC | TRBJ2-1 | . | TRBV11-2 | TRBD1
CASSLERGTYNEQFF | TGTGCCAGCAGCTTAGAGCGGGGAACCTACAATGAGCAGTTCTTC | TRBJ2-1 | . | TRBV7-9 | TRBD2
CASSSRDNVDTQYF | TGTGCCAGCAGTTCCCGGGACAACGTAGATACGCAGTATTTT | TRBJ2-3 | few | TRBV11-3 | .
CAISPTQAEAFF | TGTGCCATCAGCCCCACTCAGGCTGAAGCTTTCTTT | TRBJ1-1 | . | TRBV10-3 | .
CASSLGTINYEQYF | TGTGCCAGCTCACTAGGGACAATAAACTACGAGCAGTACTTC | TRBJ2-7 | . | TRBV18 | .
CASSLTGQGTYEQYF | TGTGCCAGCAGTTTAACGGGACAGGGTACGTACGAGCAGTACTTC | TRBJ2-7 | . | TRBV28 | TRBD1
CASSQARDGYTF | TGTGCCAGCAGCCAAGCCAGGGATGGCTACACCTTC | TRBJ1-2 | once | TRBV4-2 | .
CASSLSGLAGVDEQYF | TGTGCCAGCAGCTTAAGCGGACTAGCGGGAGTGGACGAGCAGTACTTC | TRBJ2-7 | . | TRBV7-3 | TRBD2
CASSLQSNQPQHF | TGTGCCAGTAGTTTACAGAGCAATCAGCCCCAGCATTTT | TRBJ1-5 | few | TRBV19 | .
CAFRTGGETQYF | TGTGCCTTTCGGACAGGGGGAGAGACCCAGTACTTC | TRBJ2-5 | . | TRBV30 | TRBD1
CASRLFWVLAGETSTDTQYF | TGTGCCAGCCGACTATTTTGGGTACTAGCGGGAGAGACCAGCACAGATACGCAGTATTTT | TRBJ2-3 | many | TRBV27 | TRBD2
CASTPGLAVKTDTQYF | TGTGCCAGCACCCCGGGACTAGCGGTAAAGACAGATACGCAGTATTTT | TRBJ2-3 | . | TRBV9 | TRBD2
CSASLIGTGGFGNTEAFF | TGCAGTGCTAGTCTTATAGGGACAGGGGGCTTCGGGAACACTGAAGCTTTCTTT | TRBJ1-1 | . | TRBV20-1 | TRBD1
CASNLGSQETQYF | TGCGCCAGCAACTTGGGTAGTCAAGAGACCCAGTACTTC | TRBJ2-5 | . | TRBV5-1 | .
CASSLVGLGQGVSEAFF | TGCGCCAGCAGCTTGGTAGGGTTGGGACAGGGTGTCTCTGAAGCTTTCTTT | TRBJ1-1 | once | TRBV5-1 | TRBD1
CASSKGDTDQPQHF | TGTGCCAGCAGCAAAGGGGACACCGATCAGCCCCAGCATTTT | TRBJ1-5 | . | TRBV21-1 | .
CASSFPDRAYEQYF | TGTGCCAGCAGTTTCCCGGACAGGGCCTACGAGCAGTACTTC | TRBJ2-7 | . | TRBV27 | TRBD1
CASSPRGGVGTEAFF | TGTGCCAGCAGCCCCCGGGGGGGGGTTGGAACTGAAGCTTTCTTT | TRBJ1-1 | . | TRBV9 | .
CASSTPTGLPSTDTQYF | TGCGCCAGCAGCACCCCCACAGGCCTCCCTAGCACAGATACGCAGTATTTT | TRBJ2-3 | few | TRBV5-1 | .
CASSLRGGQYLGEETQYF | TGTGCCAGCAGTTTACGGGGAGGCCAGTACCTAGGGGAAGAGACCCAGTACTTC | TRBJ2-5 | . | TRBV27 | .
CASSQDTENYGYTF | TGTGCCAGCAGCCAAGATACTGAGAACTATGGCTACACCTTC | TRBJ1-2 | . | TRBV4-2 | .
CASKGQGSQAPDTQYF | TGTGCCAGTAAGGGACAGGGGTCGCAGGCCCCAGATACGCAGTATTTT | TRBJ2-3 | . | TRBV19 | TRBD1
CATSDLGGYNEQFF | TGTGCCACCAGTGATTTGGGCGGATACAATGAGCAGTTCTTC | TRBJ2-1 | . | TRBV24-1 | .
CASSPTGTGGEKLFF | TGTGCCAGCAGCCCAACCGGGACAGGGGGCGAAAAACTGTTTTTT | TRBJ1-4 | few | TRBV3-1/TRBV3-2 | TRBD1
CASSPPASNSPLHF | TGTGCCAGCTCACCACCGGCCAGTAATTCACCCCTCCACTTT | TRBJ1-6 | . | TRBV18 | .
CAISQGQNTGELFF | TGTGCCATCAGCCAGGGTCAGAACACCGGGGAGCTGTTTTTT | TRBJ2-2 | . | TRBV10-3 | .
CASSDGVEQYF | TGTGCCAGCAGCGACGGGGTCGAGCAGTACTTC | TRBJ2-7 | once | TRBV9 | .
CAISESRNYESTDTQYF | TGTGCCATCAGTGAGTCGAGGAACTATGAGTCGACAGATACGCAGTATTTT | TRBJ2-3 | . | TRBV10-3 | .
CASSPLAVQETQYF | TGTGCCAGCAGCCCCCTAGCGGTACAAGAGACCCAGTACTTC | TRBJ2-5 | . | TRBV2 | TRBD2
CASSSTGTSGRLGDEQYF | TGTGCCAGCTCTTCTACCGGGACTAGCGGGAGGCTAGGCGACGAGCAGTACTTC | TRBJ2-7 | . | TRBV18 | TRBD2
CASSPPARSSVLTF | TGTGCCAGCTCACCACCGGCCAGGTCCAGCGTCCTGACTTTC | TRBJ2-6 | . | TRBV18 | .
CATSSRQGAAYGYTF | TGTGCCACCAGCTCAAGACAGGGGGCGGCCTATGGCTACACCTTC | TRBJ1-2 | . | TRBV15 | TRBD1
CASRRGLAGKNEQFF | TGCGCCAGCAGGAGGGGACTAGCGGGAAAGAATGAGCAGTTCTTC | TRBJ2-1 | . | TRBV5-1 | TRBD2
CASSQAFGQPQHF | TGTGCCAGCAGCCAAGCATTCGGTCAGCCCCAGCATTTT | TRBJ1-5 | . | TRBV3-1/TRBV3-2 | .
CASRTGQGSSSYEQYF | TGTGCTTCAAGAACGGGACAGGGGTCCTCCTCCTACGAGCAGTACTTC | TRBJ2-7 | . | TRBV19 | TRBD1
CASTSGAGNTGELFF | TGTGCCAGCACCTCGGGAGCGGGGAACACCGGGGAGCTGTTTTTT | TRBJ2-2 | . | TRBV11-3 | .
CASSPRDRFNQPQHF | TGTGCCAGCAGCCCGCGAGACAGGTTCAATCAGCCCCAGCATTTT | TRBJ1-5 | . | TRBV7-8 | .
CASSPLGGGEKLFF | TGTGCCAGCAGCCCCCTTGGCGGGGGTGAAAAACTGTTTTTT | TRBJ1-4 | . | TRBV5-5 | .
CASSKDRVGEETQYF | TGTGCCAGTAGTAAGGACAGGGTAGGGGAAGAGACCCAGTACTTC | TRBJ2-5 | . | TRBV19 | TRBD1